The sequence of this T cell receptor beta chain was determined in a study of CD8+ T cells in alopecia areata. Study overall: For the treated group, dosing was oral tofacitinib at 5 to 10 mg twice daily. Study conclusions and caveats: Lesional scalp, notably in alopecia totalis/universalis, had clonality above that of normal scalp. Patients shared TCRs less clearly than mice did, possibly owing to HLA.

Concerning this clone itself: Its target is unknown.

Germline V lookup: CDR1 LGHNA, CDR2 YSLEER. This CDR3 has 17 amino acids. Trimming at V came to 0 bases and at J to 6 bases, leaving 9 bases not matched to a gene. Treatment indicated: oral pan-JAK inhibitor, 5-10 mg twice daily. RNA was extracted and reverse transcribed into cDNA as the sequencing template. The repertoire was sequenced with immunoSEQ multiplex PCR; TCRdb's copy has only in-frame clones and lacks some. The sample holds approximately 210,000 clones, 60% to 70% seen once. The sequences come from CD4+ T cells sorted from blood, collected at week 4, from a patient treated with tofacitinib. This TCR was recovered from a human donor with alopecia areata. The chain joins TRBV4-3 to TRBJ2-1; 9 bases are shared with TRBD2. CDR3 bases: TGCGCCAGCAGCCAAGATATGGCTAGCGGGGTAGGCAATGAGCAGTTCTTC. Protein product: CASSQDMASGVGNEQFF.